These T cell receptor beta chains were read from a single sample in a study of Graves' ophthalmopathy and Graves' hyperthyroidism. TCRdb ran MiXCR on the multiplex PCR reads and lists one entry per CDR3 protein. The data show more than 1,000,000 distinct CDR3 sequences, 35% to 40% seen once. Input material: peripheral blood or thyroid tissue (not recorded which). The receptors stem from an adult man with Graves' hyperthyroidism. Each CDR3 is given with its conserved first and last residue. A D gene is named only where the DNA matches it firmly. Rows give clone size only sometimes, using once, few, many, or a class for an expanded clone.

TRBV12-3/TRBV12-4,TRBJ2-3,once,NA,CASDADTQYF,TGTGCCAGTGATGCTGATACGCAGTATTTT
TRBV6-6,TRBJ2-7,many,NA,CASSRMGPIRGTYF,TGTGCCAGCAGCCGGATGGGCCCGATCCGGGGGACGTACTTC
TRBV9,TRBJ1-1,many,NA,CASTPRVRGEAFF,TGTGCCAGCACCCCGAGAGTCCGGGGTGAAGCTTTCTTT
TRBV6-5,TRBJ2-5,NA,NA,CASRSGLLKETQYF,TGTGCCAGCAGATCGGGACTCCTAAAAGAGACCCAGTACTTC
TRBV5-4,TRBJ2-7,NA,NA,CASSFGVLRDEQYF,TGTGCCAGCAGCTTTGGGGTCCTGAGGGACGAGCAGTACTTC
TRBV10-3,TRBJ2-5,NA,TRBD2,CAISYPRERLADETQYF,TGTGCCATCAGTTACCCTCGCGAACGACTAGCGGACGAGACCCAGTACTTC
TRBV15,TRBJ1-6,many,NA,CATSRVRDSPLHF,TGTGCCACCAGCAGAGTCCGGGACTCACCCCTCCACTTT
TRBV14,TRBJ2-6,few,NA,CASSQGILSGANVLTF,TGTGCCAGCAGCCAAGGAATTCTCTCTGGGGCCAACGTCCTGACTTTC
TRBV7-2,TRBJ2-7,NA,TRBD1,CASSVLTGPSYEQYF,TGTGCCAGCAGCGTACTGACAGGGCCCTCCTACGAGCAGTACTTC
TRBV7-2,TRBJ1-2,many,TRBD1,CASSRRLTGVIYGYTF,TGTGCCAGCAGCCGTAGACTGACAGGGGTGATCTATGGCTACACCTTC
TRBV25-1,TRBJ2-7,NA,TRBD2,CASSGQREASYEQYF,TGTGCCAGCAGTGGCCAGCGGGAGGCCTCCTACGAGCAGTACTTC
TRBV24-1,TRBJ1-5,NA,NA,CASSPQNDNQPQHF,TGTGCCAGCTCCCCCCAAAATGACAATCAGCCCCAGCATTTT
TRBV6-5,TRBJ1-4,few,NA,CASSYNQGGDEKLFF,TGTGCCAGCAGTTACAACCAGGGAGGAGATGAAAAACTGTTTTTT
TRBV7-9,TRBJ2-7,once,TRBD1,CASSKWDRRTGELYF,TGTGCCAGCAGCAAATGGGACAGGAGGACCGGGGAGCTGTACTTC
TRBV20-1,TRBJ1-1,many,NA,CSAPPGAGRTEAFF,TGCAGTGCTCCCCCCGGGGCAGGGAGGACTGAAGCTTTCTTT
TRBV30,TRBJ2-7,few,NA,CAWGGGASRSSYEQYF,TGTGCCTGGGGAGGGGGGGCCTCACGAAGCTCCTACGAGCAGTACTTC
TRBV6-2/TRBV6-3,TRBJ2-7,few,NA,CASIGGNYEQYF,TGTGCCAGCATAGGGGGAAACTACGAGCAGTACTTC
TRBV9,TRBJ1-3,many,NA,CASSVVEVGNTIYF,TGTGCCAGCAGCGTAGTCGAGGTTGGAAACACCATATATTTT
TRBV7-2,TRBJ2-7,few,TRBD1,CASSLATGSFYVQYF,TGTGCCAGCAGCTTAGCGACAGGGTCCTTCTACGTGCAGTACTTC
TRBV18,TRBJ1-6,few,NA,CASSPFGVESPLHF,TGTGCCAGCTCACCATTCGGGGTGGAATCACCCCTCCACTTT
TRBV10-2,TRBJ2-7,many,NA,CASSEFPGGIPYEQYF,TGCGCCAGCAGTGAGTTCCCAGGGGGGATTCCCTACGAGCAGTACTTC
TRBV7-2,TRBJ2-7,once,NA,CASSLEQWAYEQYF,TGTGCCAGCAGCTTAGAACAATGGGCGTACGAGCAGTACTTC
TRBV28,TRBJ1-6,NA,NA,CASSSITGKMSPLHF,TGTGCCAGCAGTTCCATCACAGGGAAAATGTCACCCCTCCACTTT
TRBV10-3,TRBJ1-1,once,TRBD1,CAISRTGDKNTEAFF,TGTGCCATCAGCCGGACAGGGGACAAAAACACTGAAGCTTTCTTT
TRBV7-2,TRBJ2-7,many,NA,CASSLGGDVGYEQYF,TGTGCCAGCAGCTTAGGGGGAGACGTAGGATACGAGCAGTACTTC
TRBV24-1,TRBJ1-5,NA,NA,CATSEGPGTGGSQPQHF,TGTGCCACCAGTGAGGGACCAGGGACCGGGGGATCTCAGCCCCAGCATTTT
TRBV30,TRBJ1-6,few,NA,CAWRRNKDSPLHF,TGTGCCTGGAGGAGGAACAAGGATTCACCCCTCCACTTT
TRBV5-1,TRBJ1-1,many,NA,CASSLGTDGTEAFF,TGCGCCAGCAGCTTGGGGACAGATGGCACTGAAGCTTTCTTT
TRBV20-1,TRBJ1-6,many,NA,CSARDEGGYNSPLHF,TGCAGTGCTAGAGATGAAGGGGGGTATAATTCACCCCTCCACTTT
TRBV10-2,TRBJ2-2,many,NA,CASSEPDSLF,TGCGCCAGCAGTGAGCCGGACAGTCTTTTT
TRBV7-2,TRBJ1-1,NA,NA,CASHEGYGGKAFF,TGTGCCAGCCACGAAGGATACGGGGGTAAAGCTTTCTTT
TRBV10-3,TRBJ1-4,NA,NA,CAIRETGNEKLFF,TGTGCCATCAGAGAAACAGGGAATGAAAAACTGTTTTTT
TRBV6-5,TRBJ2-7,many,NA,CASSYNPLYEQYF,TGTGCCAGCAGTTACAATCCCCTATACGAGCAGTACTTC
TRBV15,TRBJ1-2,NA,NA,CATSLHPGRNYGYTF,TGTGCCACCAGCCTCCACCCAGGCAGGAACTATGGCTACACCTTC
TRBV12-3/TRBV12-4,TRBJ1-4,NA,NA,CASSLGSRPNEKLFF,TGTGCCAGCAGCTTAGGATCCCGGCCTAATGAAAAACTGTTTTTT
TRBV12-3/TRBV12-4,TRBJ2-7,few,NA,CASSTLGAASYEQYF,TGTGCCAGCAGCACCTTGGGGGCGGCCTCCTACGAGCAGTACTTC